The sequence of this T cell receptor beta chain was determined in a study of T cell repertoires in cytomegalovirus infection. Via MiXCR, TCRdb re-called the reads, giving one row per CDR3 protein. The table shows about 680,000 distinct CDR3 sequences, with 24% occurring only once. The CDR3 loop spans 13 amino acids. Germline V CDR1 and CDR2: PRHDT, FYEKMQ (reference sequence). The germline V and J ends were trimmed by 2 bases and 7 bases, with 11 bases remaining between them. The chain is built from TRBV13 and TRBJ1-2; a weak D match, TRBD1 (5 bases). The receptor was derived from a human donor in good health (CMV status not recorded). Some clones in this sample may be carry-over from other donors' samples. Sample: CD8+ T cells from PBMCs. The DNA of the CDR3 is TGTGCCAGCAGCTTATGGGGAGGGGCTGGCTACACCTTC. It yields the protein CASSLWGGAGYTF.